The 8 T cell receptor beta chains reported below all come from one sample, sequenced in a study of OX40 agonist ivuxolimab in advanced cancers. Data came from immunoSEQ multiplex PCR; TCRdb stores just in-frame clones and leaves some out. The sample yields tens of thousands of clones, about 90% seen once. The source was CD4+ or CD8+ T cells sorted from blood, collected in a trial of the OX40 agonist ivuxolimab. These receptors came from an adult with an advanced solid tumor such as melanoma, head and neck, liver or kidney cancer.

This chain joins TRBV7-6 and TRBJ2-3, with no clear D. This CDR3 contains 13 residues. The V gene lost 2 bases and the J gene lost 5 bases, with 8 bases spanning the gap. Germline assignment: CDR1 SGHVS and CDR2 FNYEAQ. CDR3 coding DNA: TGTGCCAGCAGCTTACTCACGTTAGATACGCAGTATTTT. This sequence encodes CASSLLTLDTQYF.

The chain recombines TRBV19 with TRBJ2-7; the D call may be TRBD1 or TRBD2 (5 bases each). Trimming removed 10 bases from V and 4 bases from J, with 14 bases in between. CDR3 length equals 12 residues. Germline V gene lookup returns CDR1 LNHDA and CDR2 SQIVND (reference sequence). CDR3 DNA: TGTGCCACCCGAGGGGCCGGGTACGAGCAGTACTTC. It encodes CATRGAGYEQYF.

J is TRBJ2-5 and V is TRBV5-1; no definite D call. This CDR3 is built from 16 residues. Germline CDR1 SGHRS, CDR2 YFSETQ. V shed 4 bases and J shed 1 base, with 17 bases lying between them. The CDR3 is CASSLIRPSAQETQYF. In DNA, the CDR3 is TGCGCCAGCAGCCTCATCCGGCCTTCGGCCCAAGAGACCCAGTACTTC.

The CDR3 DNA reads as TGTGCCAGCAGTGAAGGGGCAGGGGACCCTGAAAAACTGTTTTTT. Protein: CASSEGAGDPEKLFF. The chain is built from TRBV6-1 and TRBJ1-4; maybe TRBD1 (6 bases). V shed 1 base and J shed 7 bases, with 13 bases lying between them. This CDR3 contains 15 residues. Germline V lookup: CDR1 MNHNS, CDR2 SASEGT.

The chain recombines TRBV4-1 with TRBJ1-1; no clear D gene. The CDR3 has 13 amino acids. V was clipped by 1 base and J by 11 bases, with 14 bases between them. Germline CDR1 reads MGHRA; CDR2 reads YSYEKL. CDR3: CASSQVLGKEAFF. CDR3 bases: TGCGCCAGCAGCCAAGTTCTAGGAAAAGAGGCTTTCTTT.

CDR3: CASSPRSGPRITF. In DNA, the CDR3 is TGTGCCAGCAGCCCTAGGTCCGGGCCTCGTATAACCTTC. The gene calls are TRBV9 and TRBJ1-2, with D uncertain. CDR1 and CDR2 from the germline V gene are SGDLS and YYNGEE. The V gene lost 4 bases and the J gene lost 14 bases, with 21 bases spanning the gap. CDR3 size: 13 residues.

The V call is TRBV11-3, the J call TRBJ2-1; TRBD2 aligns across 9 bases. Germline values: CDR1 SGHNT, CDR2 YENEEA. The CDR3 has 14 amino acids. Losses at the gene ends were 5 bases for V and 8 bases for J; bases not matched to a gene: 7. In DNA, the CDR3 is TGTGCCAGCAGCCAACGTAGCGGGAGCTATGAGCAGTTCTTC. The encoded protein is CASSQRSGSYEQFF.

The gene calls are TRBV6-1 and TRBJ2-7, with D possibly being TRBD2 (6 bases). CDR1 is MNHNS, CDR2 SASEGT, per germline. The ends were cut back, 3 bases at V and 6 bases at J, with 9 bases in the middle. The CDR3 covers 12 residues. The DNA of the CDR3 is TGTGCCAGCAGTGACAGGAGGGGCGAGCAGTACTTC. Residues: CASSDRRGEQYF.